This TCR beta chain originates from a study of CD8+CD57+ T cells in acquired aplastic anemia. Whole-study results and caveats: Patients and controls had CD8+ Simpson's diversity values that were not significantly distinct.

The use of genomic DNA as template underpinned the TCR beta VDJ and CDR3 profiling. Via MiXCR, TCRdb re-called the reads, giving one row per CDR3 protein. This table holds about 400,000 distinct CDR3 sequences, roughly 68% found once. Germline V gives CDR1 MNHNS, CDR2 SASEGT. This CDR3 spans 13 amino acids. The sample holds a few counts of this clonotype. Its antigen is unidentified. A read error may produce the germline difference seen at one junction end. This chain connects TRBV6-1 to TRBJ2-7; D is undetermined. Source material: sorted CD4+, CD8+, or CD8+CD57+ T cells (not recorded which) from PBMCs. The sequence was obtained from a human donor in good health, serving as a control. CDR3 sequence reads: CASVLSAAYEQHF. The CDR3 DNA is TGTGCCAGCGTTTTAAGCGCCGCCTACGAGCAGCACTTC.